The present T cell receptor (beta chain) was sequenced within a study of blood T cell repertoires in COVID-19. Study at large: The cDNA or gDNA used as material had been derived from T cells, B-cell-depleted T cells, or PBMCs.

This clone was observed a handful of times. The germline gives CDR1 SQVTM, CDR2 ANQGSEA. This CDR3 has 13 amino acids. V was clipped by 7 bases and J by 8 bases, with 18 bases between them. Per the original methods: By means of reference gene primer amplification, nucleated cell counts were estimated. TCRdb's copy holds only in-frame clones and misses some; the assay was immunoSEQ multiplex PCR. V and J calls plus clone size are reproduced from that table; the DNA served to infer D and trimming. The sample lists roughly 60,000 clones; around 92% were seen once. The sequenced sample consisted of peripheral blood. The chain recombines TRBV29-1 with TRBJ1-3, with a weak D call TRBD1 (5 bases). This receptor was obtained from a man aged 50-60 years with active COVID-19. The CDR3 DNA is TGCAGCGCGGGGGAGTCGGGGGGAGACACCATATATTTT. Translated: CSAGESGGDTIYF. Supplemented by reference TRBV29-1 and TRBJ1-3, the full variable domain reads SAVISQKPSRDICQRGTSLTIQCQVDSQVTMMFWYRQQPGQSLTLIATANQGSEATYESGFVIDKFPISRPNLTFSTLTVSNMSPEDSSIYLCSAGESGGDTIYFGEGSWLTVV.